This TCR beta chain emerged from a study of shared clonotypes between healthy human individuals. Running of the assay took place at deep level. The assay was immunoSEQ multiplex PCR, and TCRdb's table has in-frame clones only and misses some. Altogether a few million clones are present, approximately 93% being singletons, with the ten largest covering approximately 0.4%. Findings of the study overall: Enrolling few donors narrowed the genetic and exposure-history diversity that was represented.

Concerning this clone itself: Its antigen is as yet unknown.

CDR1 and CDR2 from the germline V gene are GTSNPN and SVGIG (reference sequence). V was shortened by 4 bases and J by 0 bases, with 13 bases between the two germline ends. CDR3 length: 15 residues. This sequence joins TRBV30 and TRBJ1-3, with D maybe TRBD1 (5 bases). This clonotype was obtained from a man younger than 30 in good health. Some clones in this sample may be carry-over from other donors' samples. What was sequenced was naive CD4+ T cells from PBMCs. Subset given: CD45RA+ positively selected. The CDR3 DNA is TGTGCCTGGAAAAGGGACGGAAGCTCTGGAAACACCATATATTTT. Translated: CAWKRDGSSGNTIYF.